Below are 32 T cell receptor beta chains sequenced from a single sample in a study of response to subunit inactivated influenza vaccine. MiXCR, run by TCRdb on the RT-PCR reads, gives a single entry per CDR3 protein. In the table there are 650,000 to 800,000 distinct CDR3 sequences, roughly 13% of which are singletons. The sequencing here drew on PBMCs from blood, taken approximately 15 days before vaccination. The source of these receptors is a man aged 45-60 years who received an inactivated influenza vaccine.

This clonotype was detected a few times. This chain connects TRBV6-2 or TRBV6-3 to TRBJ2-1, with D perhaps matching TRBD2 (6 bases). CDR1 is MNHEY, CDR2 SVGEGT, per germline. This CDR3 spans 14 amino acids. V was shortened by 2 bases and J by 4 bases, with 9 bases between the two germline ends. For the CDR3, the DNA is TGTGCCAGCAGTTACGTGGACTATTACAATGAGCAGTTCTTC. Its protein product is CASSYVDYYNEQFF.

This clonotype was observed a few times. The CDR3 here is CASSLGETQTQYF. The CDR3, as DNA: TGCGCCAGCAGCTTGGGGGAGACACAGACCCAGTACTTC. The chain combines TRBV5-1 with TRBJ2-5; D might be TRBD2 (5 bases). Germline CDR1 and CDR2: SGHRS and YFSETQ. Trimming left V 0 bases short and J 6 bases short, with 9 bases between. This CDR3 comprises 13 residues.

This clonotype was found many times. In DNA, the CDR3 is TGTGCCAGCAGACCCGGGACAGTCTTAACCGGGGAGCTGTTTTTT. This encodes CASRPGTVLTGELFF. The rearrangement links TRBV28 to TRBJ2-2, with 7 bases matching TRBD1. The CDR3 covers 15 residues. Germline trimming cut 6 bases from V and 5 bases from J; bases unmatched to any gene: 9. Germline V gene sequence: CDR1 MDHEN, CDR2 SYDVKM.

V and J are TRBV10-3 and TRBJ2-2, with 7 bases lining up with TRBD2. Germline lookup yields CDR1 ENHRY and CDR2 SYGVKD. Losses at the gene ends were 5 bases for V and 2 bases for J; bases not matched to a gene: 14. This CDR3 spans 18 amino acids. The CDR3 coding sequence is TGTGCCATCAGTCACTCCCCTCTTGGCGGGGGAAACACCGGGGAGCTGTTTTTT. Amino acid sequence: CAISHSPLGGGNTGELFF.

The chain links TRBV7-9 to TRBJ2-7; TRBD1 aligns across 11 bases. The V gene's germline CDR1 is SEHNR and CDR2 FQNEAQ (reference sequence). The CDR3 has 17 residues. After removal of 3 bases from V and 2 bases from J, the junction contained 9 bases not matched to a gene. The DNA of the CDR3 is TGTGCCAGCAGCTTTTTCGAACCGGGACAGGGGGCCTACGAGCAGTACTTC. Translation: CASSFFEPGQGAYEQYF.

This clonotype appeared many times. Lacking the conserved final phenylalanine or tryptophan, this CDR3 likely reflects a read error. The DNA is omitted, as the CDR3 cannot be located on it reliably, and the CDR3 follows TCRdb's listing. This sequence joins TRBV20-1 and TRBJ1-1; TRBD1 is the table's D call and was not checked against the DNA. Germline V gene data show CDR1 as DFQATT and CDR2 as SNEGSKA (reference sequence). The CDR3 region is 13 residues in length, termini included. The CDR3 loop reads CSARDSVGLTLGV.

This clonotype was picked up many times. The V and J genes are TRBV20-1 and TRBJ2-7; no definite D call. Trimming took off 0 bases at V and 3 bases at J, with 15 bases between the two ends. This CDR3 has 15 residues. Germline V lookup: CDR1 DFQATT, CDR2 SNEGSKA (reference sequence). CDR3 loop: CSARDWTSVDYEQYF. The CDR3 coding sequence is TGCAGTGCTAGAGATTGGACGAGCGTTGACTACGAGCAGTACTTC.

In nucleotides, the CDR3 is TGTGCCAGCACCAGTTGGTCCAAAAACATTCAGTACTTC. Translation: CASTSWSKNIQYF. The chain employs TRBV2 and TRBJ2-4; no definite D call. V was clipped by 7 bases and J by 2 bases, with 9 bases between them. This CDR3 region has 13 residues. Germline-derived CDR1 and CDR2 are SNHLY and FYNNEI.

This clonotype was counted a few times. The V and J genes are TRBV20-1 and TRBJ2-5; D might be TRBD1 (6 bases). Germline V lookup: CDR1 DFQATT, CDR2 SNEGSKA (reference sequence). The CDR3 is 14 residues long. With 0 bases removed from V and 0 bases from J, the gap between germline ends came to 8 bases. CDR3 DNA: TGCAGTGCTAGAGAGGGACACGACCAAGAGACCCAGTACTTC. Translating it yields CSAREGHDQETQYF.

The chain carries TRBV6-1 and TRBJ2-1; the D gene is possibly TRBD2 (5 bases). Looked up from germline, CDR1 is MNHNS and CDR2 is SASEGT. V shed 5 bases and J shed 4 bases, with 12 bases lying between them. This CDR3 contains 14 residues. In DNA, the CDR3 is TGTGCCAGCAGTAGGAGGACCACTTACAATGAGCAGTTCTTC. This gives the protein CASSRRTTYNEQFF.

The table lists this clonotype with many counts. V and J are TRBV14 and TRBJ2-3, with D unclear. Trimming took off 5 bases at V and 4 bases at J, with 7 bases between the two ends. The CDR3 is made up of 12 amino acids. Germline lookup yields CDR1 SGHDN and CDR2 FVKESK. CDR3 region: CASSIEPDTQYF. The DNA for the CDR3 is TGTGCCAGCAGCATAGAGCCAGATACGCAGTATTTT.

This clonotype came up a few times. The CDR3 is CSVEATGDRLYGYTF. The DNA of the CDR3 is TGCAGCGTTGAAGCTACAGGGGACAGACTCTATGGCTACACCTTC. The rearrangement uses TRBV29-1 and TRBJ1-2; 7 bases are shared with TRBD1. The CDR3 consists of 15 residues. V dropped 1 base and J dropped 4; count of bases not matched to a gene: 9. Germline-derived CDR1 and CDR2 are SQVTM and ANQGSEA.

The chain uses TRBV9 and TRBJ2-3; D may be TRBD2 (6 bases). Trimming removed 2 bases at V and 1 base at J, with 11 bases between. Germline-derived CDR1 and CDR2 are SGDLS and YYNGEE. The CDR3 sequence is 15 residues long. CDR3 amino acids: CASSVAGSGTDTQYF. In DNA form, the CDR3 reads TGTGCCAGCAGCGTGGCCGGGAGTGGCACAGATACGCAGTATTTT.

This clonotype was seen ten or more times. The rearrangement links TRBV12-3 or TRBV12-4 to TRBJ2-7; TRBD1 aligns across 7 bases. The CDR3 totals 13 residues. V trimming: 6 bases; J trimming: 3 bases; junction bases outside the gene matches: 5. The CDR3 spells CASSLGQSYEQYF. CDR3 sequence (DNA): TGTGCCAGCAGCTTGGGACAGAGCTACGAGCAGTACTTC.

The chain carries TRBV6-1 and TRBJ2-1, with 11 bases that match TRBD1. Unmatched junction bases numbered 15, after V lost 6 bases and J lost 5 bases. Germline-derived CDR1 and CDR2 are MNHNS and SASEGT. CDR3 length: 18 amino acids. The CDR3 protein is CASRGADRGRRVNNEQFF. CDR3 sequence (DNA): TGTGCCAGCAGGGGGGCGGACAGGGGGCGTCGGGTCAACAATGAGCAGTTCTTC.

This clonotype was observed at least ten times. The rearrangement links TRBV20-1 to TRBJ1-5; D is undetermined. V was pared by 6 bases and J by 1 base, with 13 bases between. CDR1 and CDR2 (germline): DFQATT, SNEGSKA (reference sequence). The CDR3 consists of 14 residues. As DNA, the CDR3 is TGCAGTGCCGACCCCAGGAGGAGCAATCAGCCCCAGCATTTT. This gives the protein CSADPRRSNQPQHF.

The chain is built from TRBV3-1 and TRBJ1-1; D is ambiguous. The germline V gene has CDR1 LGHDT and CDR2 YNNKEL (reference sequence). Trimming removed 2 bases at V and 4 bases at J, with 11 bases between. This CDR3 is 14 amino acids long. This CDR3 is CASSQLGVSTEAFF. The CDR3 nucleotides read TGTGCCAGCAGCCAACTGGGTGTCAGCACTGAAGCTTTCTTT.

The chain is built from TRBV9 and TRBJ2-7; 13 nucleotides agree with TRBD2. The trim removed 3 bases at V and 6 bases at J, leaving 3 bases unmatched. CDR1 SGDLS and CDR2 YYNGEE come from the germline V gene. The CDR3 spans 14 residues. The DNA of the CDR3 is TGTGCCAGCAGCGGACTAGCGGGAGGCTCCGAGCAGTACTTC. Translated: CASSGLAGGSEQYF.

There are a few counts of this clonotype. The chain employs TRBV9 and TRBJ1-2, with a tentative D call TRBD1 (5 bases). The CDR3 is 15 amino acids. V gave up 2 bases and J gave up 1 base, with 12 bases separating them. Germline loops: CDR1 SGDLS, CDR2 YYNGEE. CDR3 amino acids: CASSVGAQGNYGYTF. CDR3 sequence (DNA): TGTGCCAGCAGCGTTGGGGCTCAGGGTAACTATGGCTACACCTTC.

The rearrangement links TRBV7-2 to TRBJ2-6; D is uncertain. CDR3 length: 13 residues. The germline gives CDR1 SGHTA, CDR2 FQGNSA. Deletions cut 8 bases from V and 0 bases from J, with 5 bases between. The DNA for the CDR3 is TGTGCCAGCCATCTCTCTGGGGCCAACGTCCTGACTTTC. It codes for CASHLSGANVLTF.

This clonotype was found a few times. The V gene is TRBV14, the J gene TRBJ2-1; D possibly corresponds to TRBD2 (7 bases). The V end lost 0 bases, the J end lost 5 bases, and 17 bases lay between the germline ends. Germline CDR1 is SGHDN and CDR2 is FVKESK. There are 17 residues in the CDR3. CDR3 in DNA: TGTGCCAGCAGCCAAGAGGTCGGGGGGCGTCTGAACAATGAGCAGTTCTTC. Protein sequence: CASSQEVGGRLNNEQFF.

This clonotype has a handful of counts. The V call is TRBV29-1, the J call TRBJ2-3; weak D call: TRBD2 (6 bases). This CDR3 region has 14 residues. Germline assignment: CDR1 SQVTM and CDR2 ANQGSEA. V lost 1 base and J 6 bases, leaving 14 bases between the germline ends. The CDR3 nucleotides read TGCAGCGTTGAAGTCGCGACACGGGGGGATACGCAGTATTTT. It codes for CSVEVATRGDTQYF.

The gene calls are TRBV6-1 and TRBJ2-3; 9 nucleotides line up with TRBD2. This CDR3 is built from 16 residues. The germline V gene has CDR1 MNHNS and CDR2 SASEGT. With 1 base clipped from V and 7 bases from J, the junction kept 9 bases outside the gene matches. The CDR3, as DNA: TGTGCCAGCAGTGAAGTGGGTAGCGGGAGATTCTATACGCAGTATTTT. Amino acids: CASSEVGSGRFYTQYF.

The chain employs TRBV20-1 and TRBJ2-1; possibly TRBD1 or TRBD2 for D (5 bases each). Germline V lookup: CDR1 DFQATT, CDR2 SNEGSKA (reference sequence). Trimming took off 3 bases at V and 6 bases at J, with 12 bases between the two ends. This CDR3 comprises 13 residues. As DNA, the CDR3 is TGCAGTGCTAGTGGGACGGATCTCAATGAGCAGTTCTTC. It codes for CSASGTDLNEQFF.

This sequence joins TRBV12-3 or TRBV12-4 and TRBJ2-7, with 7 bases aligning to TRBD1. V lost 8 bases to trimming and J lost 2 bases; unmatched junction nucleotides: 6. The CDR3 totals 13 residues. CDR3 in amino acids: CASRQGTTYEQYF. The CDR3 DNA follows: TGTGCCAGCCGACAGGGTACTACCTACGAGCAGTACTTC.

In its sample, this clonotype was seen a few times. The CDR3 DNA is TGCAGCGTGACAGGGGGCCCTACAGATACGCAGTATTTT. Translation gives CSVTGGPTDTQYF. The chain links TRBV29-1 to TRBJ2-3, with 10 positions matching TRBD1. The CDR3 contains 13 residues. Losses at the gene ends were 6 bases for V and 3 bases for J; bases not matched to a gene: 3. Germline CDR1 reads SQVTM; CDR2 reads ANQGSEA.

In this sample, this clonotype turned up a few times. V gene TRBV7-2 combines with J gene TRBJ2-3; perhaps TRBD2 as D (6 bases). The germline V gene encodes CDR1 SGHTA and CDR2 FQGNSA. This CDR3 contains 16 residues. V was pared by 2 bases and J by 3 bases, with 15 bases between. The CDR3 protein is CASSLTRDPGTDTQYF. CDR3 in DNA: TGTGCCAGCAGCTTAACGCGGGACCCGGGGACAGATACGCAGTATTTT.

This chain connects TRBV6-6 to TRBJ2-7; 8 bases match TRBD2. The CDR3 runs to 13 residues. Unmatched junction bases numbered 6, after V lost 6 bases and J lost 5 bases. Germline CDR1 reads MNHNY; CDR2 reads SVGAGI (reference sequence). CDR3 residues: CASSPREGNEQYF. The CDR3 DNA reads as TGTGCCAGCAGCCCTCGGGAGGGAAACGAGCAGTACTTC.

In this sample, this clonotype turned up many times. This chain connects TRBV7-2 to TRBJ1-4, with 7 bases identical to TRBD1. This CDR3 has 13 residues. Germline CDR1 SGHTA, CDR2 FQGNSA. Trimming took 5 bases from V and 7 from J; bases not matched to a gene: 4. The CDR3 sequence is CASSRRQGEKLFF. The CDR3 DNA reads as TGTGCCAGCAGCCGCCGACAGGGTGAAAAACTGTTTTTT.

This chain connects TRBV15 to TRBJ2-1, with 9 bases aligning to TRBD1. This CDR3 spans 17 amino acids. Per the germline V gene, CDR1 is LNHNV and CDR2 is YYDKDF (reference sequence). V shed 2 bases, J shed 4 bases, and the junction held 9 bases outside the gene matches. The CDR3 DNA follows: TGTGCCACCAGCAGACACCCCGGGACAGGGAGTTACAATGAGCAGTTCTTC. It yields the protein CATSRHPGTGSYNEQFF.

This clonotype was seen only once. The chain is built from TRBV11-1 and TRBJ2-1, with TRBD2 as a possible D gene (5 bases). This CDR3 has 21 amino acids. Germline V gene data show CDR1 as SGHAT and CDR2 as FQDESV (reference sequence). The V gene lost 5 bases and the J gene lost 4 bases, with 33 bases spanning the gap. The CDR3 loop reads CASSPTLGLKHVSPLYNEQFF. CDR3 bases: TGTGCCAGCAGCCCCACCCTCGGACTTAAACACGTATCCCCCTTATACAATGAGCAGTTCTTC. The entire variable domain, with the rest obtained from reference TRBV11-1 and TRBJ2-1, is as follows: EAEVAQSPRYKITEKSQAVAFWCDPISGHATLYWYRQILGQGPELLVQFQDESVVDDSQLPKDRFSAERLKGVDSTLKIQPAELGDSAMYLCASSPTLGLKHVSPLYNEQFFGPGTRLTVL.

This clonotype occurred a few times. At one of its ends the junction is not consistent with the germline gene, which may arise from a read error. This chain joins TRBV29-1 and TRBJ2-7, with D tentatively TRBD1 (5 bases). The length of the CDR3 is 11 residues. The germline V gene encodes CDR1 SQVTM and CDR2 ANQGSEA. CDR3 residues: CSAEPTGELYF. The CDR3 coding sequence is TGCAGCGCCGAACCTACAGGTGAGCTGTACTTC.